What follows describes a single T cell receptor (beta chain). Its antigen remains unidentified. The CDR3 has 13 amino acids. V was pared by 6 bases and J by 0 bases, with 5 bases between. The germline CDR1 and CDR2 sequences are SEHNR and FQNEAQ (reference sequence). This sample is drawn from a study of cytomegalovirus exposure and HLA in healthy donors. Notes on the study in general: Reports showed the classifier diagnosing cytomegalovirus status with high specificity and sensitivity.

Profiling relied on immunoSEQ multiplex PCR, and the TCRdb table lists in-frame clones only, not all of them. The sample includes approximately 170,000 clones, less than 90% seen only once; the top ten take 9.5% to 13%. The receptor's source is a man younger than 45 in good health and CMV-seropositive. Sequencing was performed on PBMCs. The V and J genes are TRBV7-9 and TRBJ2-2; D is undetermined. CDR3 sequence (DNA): TGTGCCAGCAGACTTACGAACACCGGGGAGCTGTTTTTT. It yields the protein CASRLTNTGELFF.